Listed below are T cell receptor beta chains from one sample, sequenced in a study of shared clonotypes between healthy human individuals. Generated by immunoSEQ multiplex PCR, the TCRdb table keeps only in-frame clones and is missing some. The table records fewer than 3 million clones, under 95% of them present only once. The sample taken for sequencing was naive CD4+ T cells from PBMCs. The receptor source for this set is a man aged 18 to 30 in good health. Some clones in this sample may be carry-over from other donors' samples. Each CDR3 is given with its conserved first and last residue. The D gene is left open where the match is weak. Size tells how often a clone was seen (once, few, many) or the class of an expanded clone, and some rows leave it out.

TRBJ1-2 | - | TRBV19 | - | TGTGCCAGTAACTCACCCGGGGCCACTAACTATGGCTACACCTTC | CASNSPGATNYGYTF
TRBJ2-5 | - | TRBV7-6 | - | TGTGCCAGCAGCTTGGCGATCTCGTGGTTGGGGGAGACCCAGTACTTC | CASSLAISWLGETQYF
TRBJ2-1 | TRBD2 | TRBV2 | - | TGTGCCAGCAGCCCTAGGACTAGCGGGAGCTACAATGAGCAGTTCTTC | CASSPRTSGSYNEQFF
TRBJ1-5 | - | TRBV19 | few | TGTGCCAGTAGTACCGCCGGTGGCAGTAATAGCAATCAGCCCCAGCATTTT | CASSTAGGSNSNQPQHF
TRBJ1-5 | - | TRBV28 | once | TGTGCCAGCATCCCCTTGGGAGCGCCCAATCAGCCCCAGCATTTT | CASIPLGAPNQPQHF
TRBJ1-1 | - | TRBV7-8 | - | TGTGCCAGCAGCCCGGACGGAGGGAATGAAGCTTTCTTT | CASSPDGGNEAFF
TRBJ1-2 | - | TRBV5-1 | few | TGCGCCAGCAAAACTTTGACAGGACATGGCTACACCTTC | CASKTLTGHGYTF
TRBJ1-4 | - | TRBV21-1 | - | TGTGCCAGCAGCCTAGGGACAGGGGCTGAAAAACTGTTTTTT | CASSLGTGAEKLFF
TRBJ2-3 | TRBD2 | TRBV7-6 | - | TGTGCCAGCAGCTCTCCCGGGACTAGCGTCACAGATACGCAGTATTTT | CASSSPGTSVTDTQYF
TRBJ1-3 | TRBD1 | TRBV5-1 | - | TGCGCCAGCAGCCTGTCCGGGGACAGGGGGAACTCTGGAAACACCATATATTTT | CASSLSGDRGNSGNTIYF
TRBJ2-5 | - | TRBV6-6 | - | TGTGCCAGCAGTTACTCCGGGAATTTTGGAGAGACCCAGTACTTC | CASSYSGNFGETQYF
TRBJ1-5 | - | TRBV28 | once | TGTGCCAGCAGCCGGATAGGGAACAATCAGCCCCAGCATTTT | CASSRIGNNQPQHF
TRBJ1-3 | - | TRBV12-5 | - | TGTGCTAGTGCCGGACGGGACTCTGGAAACACCATATATTTT | CASAGRDSGNTIYF
TRBJ2-3 | - | TRBV19 | once | TGTGCCAGTAGCCCGGGGCTGTACACAGATACGCAGTATTTT | CASSPGLYTDTQYF
TRBJ2-7 | - | TRBV7-8 | - | TGTGCCAGCAGCTTACTTGGGGAGTCGGCGGTATTC | CASSLLGESAVF
TRBJ1-2 | - | TRBV21-1 | - | TGTGCCAGCAGCATTCCCTCCCTCAGCCCTAACTATGGCTACACCTTC | CASSIPSLSPNYGYTF
TRBJ1-3 | - | TRBV5-1 | - | TGCGCCAGCAGCTTGGACTCTGGAAACACCATATATTTT | CASSLDSGNTIYF
TRBJ2-5 | TRBD2 | TRBV11-2 | - | TGTGCCAGCACCAGACGCCTAGCGGGAGCGTCCGAGACCCAGTACTTC | CASTRRLAGASETQYF
TRBJ1-1 | TRBD1 | TRBV19 | - | TGTGCCAGTAGTATTAATCAGGGGGTGAACACTGAAGCTTTCTTT | CASSINQGVNTEAFF
TRBJ2-5 | TRBD1 | TRBV7-3 | once | TGTGCCAGCAGCTTAAGGGGACAGTTTCAAGAGACCCAGTACTTC | CASSLRGQFQETQYF
TRBJ2-7 | - | TRBV19 | - | TGTGCCAGTAGTATAGGACTCCGACAGAAGCAGTACTTC | CASSIGLRQKQYF
TRBJ2-5 | - | TRBV5-1 | - | TGCGCCAGCAGCTTGGTGAGGGACACCGGCACCCAGTACTTC | CASSLVRDTGTQYF
TRBJ2-1 | - | TRBV6-6 | - | TGTGCCAGCAGTTTGGACGATTACAATGAGCAGTTCTTC | CASSLDDYNEQFF
TRBJ1-2 | - | TRBV19 | - | TGTGCCAGTAGTACTACCCGAAGGGGTAATGGCTACACCTTC | CASSTTRRGNGYTF
TRBJ1-2 | TRBD1 | TRBV5-4 | - | TGTGCCAGCAGCCCTCCAGGGGGTTATGGCTACACCTTC | CASSPPGGYGYTF
TRBJ2-5 | TRBD1 | TRBV19 | - | TGTGCCAGTAGTGAGGGGACAGCTCAAGAGACCCAGTACTTC | CASSEGTAQETQYF
TRBJ2-5 | - | TRBV4-1 | - | TGCGCCAGCAGCCAGCGATCCCTAGAGACCCAGTACTTC | CASSQRSLETQYF
TRBJ2-7 | - | TRBV5-1 | - | TGCGCCAGCAGCTGGGGGCAGACCTACGAGCAGTACTTC | CASSWGQTYEQYF
TRBJ2-1 | - | TRBV29-1 | - | TGCAGCGTTCCAAGTCCCCTCGGGACTCTATTCTACAATGAGCAGTTCTTC | CSVPSPLGTLFYNEQFF
TRBJ2-7 | - | TRBV5-4 | - | TGTGCCAGCAGCGCGACGGGGGAGACGGCCTACGAGCAGTACTTC | CASSATGETAYEQYF
TRBJ2-4 | - | TRBV19 | - | TGTGCCAGTAGTATCGGGCAGGGGAAAAACATTCAGTACTTC | CASSIGQGKNIQYF
TRBJ2-1 | - | TRBV5-1 | - | TGCGCCAGCAGCTTGACTGTTCGCTCCTACAATGAGCAGTTCTTC | CASSLTVRSYNEQFF
TRBJ2-7 | - | TRBV7-2 | - | TGTGCCAGCAGCCCTAGGGGGATAAGCTCCTACGAGCAGTACTTC | CASSPRGISSYEQYF
TRBJ2-2 | - | TRBV10-2 | - | TGCGCCAGCGGGGCGGGCCCCCCGGTGTCCGGGGAGCTGTTTTTT | CASGAGPPVSGELFF
TRBJ2-1 | TRBD2 | TRBV9 | once | TGTGCCAGCAGCGTACTGACTAGCCACGAGCAGTTCTTC | CASSVLTSHEQFF
TRBJ2-7 | TRBD2 | TRBV2 | - | TGTGCCAGCAGGAGGACTAGCGGGGGGGCCTACGAGCAGTACTTC | CASRRTSGGAYEQYF
TRBJ1-1 | - | TRBV4-1 | - | TGCGCCAGCAGCCAAGCGGTAAACACTGAAGCTTTCTTT | CASSQAVNTEAFF
TRBJ2-3 | TRBD1 | TRBV7-7 | - | TGTGCCAGCAGCCTACTAACAGGGGGTGGCACAGATACGCAGTATTTT | CASSLLTGGGTDTQYF
TRBJ1-3 | TRBD1 | TRBV6-1 | - | TGTGCCAGCAGCACCCAACAGGGGGGTGGAAACACCATATATTTT | CASSTQQGGGNTIYF
TRBJ1-2 | - | TRBV29-1 | - | TGCAGCGTTGATAGCGGAAACTATGGCTACACCTTC | CSVDSGNYGYTF
TRBJ2-5 | - | TRBV18 | - | TGTGCCAGCTCACCAAGCGGCGTAGCTCAGGAGACCCAGTACTTC | CASSPSGVAQETQYF